Sequencing of this T cell receptor beta chain was carried out in a study of blood T cell repertoires in COVID-19. Trimming at V came to 5 bases and at J to 1 base, leaving 2 bases not matched to a gene. Germline-derived CDR1 and CDR2 are LNHDA and SQIVND (reference sequence). The CDR3 has 15 residues. Only one count was recorded for this clone. Only in-frame clones appear in the TCRdb table, and some are missing; sequencing was by immunoSEQ multiplex PCR. The data contain about 130,000 clones, 87% of them singletons. This chain joins TRBV19 and TRBJ2-2; 9 bases match TRBD1. The TCR was taken from a woman in her fifties or sixties with acute or convalescent COVID-19. The sample consisted of peripheral blood. The DNA for the CDR3 is TGTGCCAGTAGTCCGGGACAGGGGAACACCGGGGAGCTGTTTTTT. Translating gives CASSPGQGNTGELFF.